This T cell receptor beta chain was sequenced during a study of tumor-infiltrating lymphocytes in primary liver carcinoma. Study summary: The cohort consisted of patients whose primary liver carcinoma was surgically resected. Study observations and caveats: Unsorted bulk processing meant the study did not compare CD4+ and CD8+ repertoires.

Priming with a constant-region primer yielded TCR beta cDNA from approximately 500 ng total RNA. It was through three nested multiplex PCR rounds of slightly modified ARM-PCR that TCR beta libraries arose. Primers for the first two PCR rounds were TRBV1-TRBV30 forward primers and a C-beta reverse primer (about 9 cycles per round). TCRdb re-analysed the multiplex PCR reads in MiXCR, keeping a single row per CDR3 protein. This sample has about 320,000 distinct CDR3 sequences, with roughly 60% found just once. Germline DNA was extracted too, while blood RNA derived from unsorted whole blood. In regard to this clonotype: Its antigen is not identified. The junction shows a germline mismatch at one end, possibly a read error.

Germline CDR1 and CDR2: SQVTM and ANQGSEA. CDR3 size: 11 residues. The sample was peripheral blood. The rearrangement uses TRBV29-1 and TRBJ2-7, with D unresolved. The TCR originated in a man aged 40-55 years with primary liver carcinoma and hepatitis B virus infection. The CDR3 protein is CSGRVACEQYF. In nucleotides, the CDR3 is TGCAGCGGTAGGGTAGCCTGCGAGCAGTATTTC.